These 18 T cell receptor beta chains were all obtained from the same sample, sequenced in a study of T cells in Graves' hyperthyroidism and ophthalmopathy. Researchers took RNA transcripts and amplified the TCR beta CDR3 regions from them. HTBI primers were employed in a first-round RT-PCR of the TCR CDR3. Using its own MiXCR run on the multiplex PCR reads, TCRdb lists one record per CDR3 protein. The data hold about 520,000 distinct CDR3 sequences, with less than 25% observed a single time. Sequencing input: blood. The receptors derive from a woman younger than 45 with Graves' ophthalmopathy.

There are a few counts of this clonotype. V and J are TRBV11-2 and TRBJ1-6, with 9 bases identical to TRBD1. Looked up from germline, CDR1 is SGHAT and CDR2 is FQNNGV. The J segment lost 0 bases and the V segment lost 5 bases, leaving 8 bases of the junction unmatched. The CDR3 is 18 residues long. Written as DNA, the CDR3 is TGTGCCAGCAGCACAACAGGGGGCCTAAGCTCCTATAATTCACCCCTCCACTTT. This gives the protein CASSTTGGLSSYNSPLHF.

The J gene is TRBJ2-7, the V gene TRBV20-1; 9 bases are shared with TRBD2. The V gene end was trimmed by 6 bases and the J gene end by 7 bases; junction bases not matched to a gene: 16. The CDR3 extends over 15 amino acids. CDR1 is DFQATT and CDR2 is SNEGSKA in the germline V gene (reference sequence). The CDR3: CSAGGLPGTSSEQYF. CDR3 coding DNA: TGCAGTGCGGGCGGCTTACCCGGGACTAGCAGTGAGCAGTACTTC.

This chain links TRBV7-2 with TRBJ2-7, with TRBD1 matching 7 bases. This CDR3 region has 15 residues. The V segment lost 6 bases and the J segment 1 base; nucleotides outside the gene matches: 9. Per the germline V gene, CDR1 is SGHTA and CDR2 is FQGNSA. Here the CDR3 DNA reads TGTGCCAGCAGTTTATTGGCCAGGGGGTCCTACGAGCAGTACTTC. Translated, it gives CASSLLARGSYEQYF.

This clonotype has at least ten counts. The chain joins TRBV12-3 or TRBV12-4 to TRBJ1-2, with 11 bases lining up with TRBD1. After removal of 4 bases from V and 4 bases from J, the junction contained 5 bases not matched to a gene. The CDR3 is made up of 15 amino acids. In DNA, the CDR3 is TGTGCCAGCAGTTCCGGGACAGGGGGGTCCTATGGCTACACCTTC. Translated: CASSSGTGGSYGYTF.

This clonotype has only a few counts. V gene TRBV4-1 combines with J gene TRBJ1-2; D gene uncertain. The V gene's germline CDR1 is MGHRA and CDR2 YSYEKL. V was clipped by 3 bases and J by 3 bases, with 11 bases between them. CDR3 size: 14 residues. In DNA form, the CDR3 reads TGCGCCAGCAGCCACGGACGGATCGACTATGGCTACACCTTC. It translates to CASSHGRIDYGYTF.

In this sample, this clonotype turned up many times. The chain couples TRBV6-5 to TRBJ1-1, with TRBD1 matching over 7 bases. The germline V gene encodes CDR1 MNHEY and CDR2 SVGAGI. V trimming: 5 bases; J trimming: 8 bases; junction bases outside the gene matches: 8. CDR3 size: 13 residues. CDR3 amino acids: CASSPNPDREAFF. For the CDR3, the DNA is TGTGCCAGCAGTCCGAACCCGGACAGGGAAGCTTTCTTT.

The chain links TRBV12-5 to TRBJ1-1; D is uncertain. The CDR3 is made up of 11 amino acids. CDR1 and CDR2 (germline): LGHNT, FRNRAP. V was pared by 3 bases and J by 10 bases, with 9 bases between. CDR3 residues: CASGLSGSAFF. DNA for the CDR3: TGTGCTAGTGGTTTATCGGGGTCAGCTTTCTTT.

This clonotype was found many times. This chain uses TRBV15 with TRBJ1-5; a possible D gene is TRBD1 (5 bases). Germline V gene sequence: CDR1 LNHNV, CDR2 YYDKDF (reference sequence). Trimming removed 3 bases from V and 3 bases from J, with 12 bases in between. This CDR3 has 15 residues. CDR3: CATSSQQDINQPQHF. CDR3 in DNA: TGTGCCACCAGCAGCCAACAGGATATCAATCAGCCCCAGCATTTT.

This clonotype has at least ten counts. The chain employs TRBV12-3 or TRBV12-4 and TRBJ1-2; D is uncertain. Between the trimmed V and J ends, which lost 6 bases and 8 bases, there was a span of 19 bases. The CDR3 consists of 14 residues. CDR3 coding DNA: TGTGCCAGCAGATCGGACGGGGTGGGCGGCGGCTACACCTTC. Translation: CASRSDGVGGGYTF.

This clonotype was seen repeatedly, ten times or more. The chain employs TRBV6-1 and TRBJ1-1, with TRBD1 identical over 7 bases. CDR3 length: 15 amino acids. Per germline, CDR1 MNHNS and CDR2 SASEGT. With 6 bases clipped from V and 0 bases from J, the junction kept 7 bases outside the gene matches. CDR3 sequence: CASSPSDRVNTEAFF. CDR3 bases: TGTGCCAGCAGCCCCTCAGACAGGGTGAACACTGAAGCTTTCTTT.

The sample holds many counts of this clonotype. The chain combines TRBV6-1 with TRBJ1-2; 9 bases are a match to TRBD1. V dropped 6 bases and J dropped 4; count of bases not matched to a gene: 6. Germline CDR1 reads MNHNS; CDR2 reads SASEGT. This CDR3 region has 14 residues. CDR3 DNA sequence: TGTGCCAGCAGGGGGACAGGGACAATCTATGGCTACACCTTC. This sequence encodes CASRGTGTIYGYTF.

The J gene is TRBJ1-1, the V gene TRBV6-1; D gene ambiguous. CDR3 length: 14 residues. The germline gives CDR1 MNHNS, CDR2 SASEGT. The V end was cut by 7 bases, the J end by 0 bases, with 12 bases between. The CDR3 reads CASTILSLNTEAFF. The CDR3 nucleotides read TGTGCCAGCACTATATTATCCCTGAACACTGAAGCTTTCTTT.

The CDR3 bases are TGTGCCAGCAGTTCTCAGGGGGATAGCAATCAGCCCCAGCATTTT. Its translation: CASSSQGDSNQPQHF. The chain carries TRBV7-2 and TRBJ1-5; TRBD1 matches at 7 bases. Unmatched junction bases numbered 5, after V lost 6 bases and J lost 0 bases. Germline V gives CDR1 SGHTA, CDR2 FQGNSA. The CDR3 is 15 residues long.

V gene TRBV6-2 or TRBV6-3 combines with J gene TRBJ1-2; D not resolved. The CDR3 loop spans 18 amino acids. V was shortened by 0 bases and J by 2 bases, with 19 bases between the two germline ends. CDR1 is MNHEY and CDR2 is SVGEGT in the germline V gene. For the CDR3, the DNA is TGTGCCAGCAGTTACTCGGAGGTGGTCGGAATCTCGAACTATGGCTACACCTTC. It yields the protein CASSYSEVVGISNYGYTF.

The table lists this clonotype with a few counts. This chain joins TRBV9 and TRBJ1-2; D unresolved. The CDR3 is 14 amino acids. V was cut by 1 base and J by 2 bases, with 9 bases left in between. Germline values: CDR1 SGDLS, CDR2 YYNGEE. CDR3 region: CASSVSPDNYGYTF. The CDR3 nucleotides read TGTGCCAGCAGCGTAAGTCCGGACAACTATGGCTACACCTTC.

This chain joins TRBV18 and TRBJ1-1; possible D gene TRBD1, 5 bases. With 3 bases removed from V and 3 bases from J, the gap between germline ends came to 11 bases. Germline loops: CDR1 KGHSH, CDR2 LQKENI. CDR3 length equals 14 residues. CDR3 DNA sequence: TGTGCCAGCTCACCCGGGACCAGGGACACTGAAGCTTTCTTT. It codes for CASSPGTRDTEAFF.

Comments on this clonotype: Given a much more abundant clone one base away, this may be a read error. The CDR3 bases are TGCAGCGGTGGACAGGATCAAGAGACCAAGTACTTC. Translation gives CSGGQDQETKYF. V is TRBV29-1 and J is TRBJ2-5; 7 positions agree with TRBD1. The CDR3 is 12 amino acids. The germline V gene has CDR1 SQVTM and CDR2 ANQGSEA.

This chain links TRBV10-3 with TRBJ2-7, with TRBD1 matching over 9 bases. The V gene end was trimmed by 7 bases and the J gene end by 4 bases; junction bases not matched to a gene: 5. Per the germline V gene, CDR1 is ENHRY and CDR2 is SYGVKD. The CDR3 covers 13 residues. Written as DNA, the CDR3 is TGTGCCATCAATTGGGACAGGGATTACGAGCAGTACTTC. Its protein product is CAINWDRDYEQYF.